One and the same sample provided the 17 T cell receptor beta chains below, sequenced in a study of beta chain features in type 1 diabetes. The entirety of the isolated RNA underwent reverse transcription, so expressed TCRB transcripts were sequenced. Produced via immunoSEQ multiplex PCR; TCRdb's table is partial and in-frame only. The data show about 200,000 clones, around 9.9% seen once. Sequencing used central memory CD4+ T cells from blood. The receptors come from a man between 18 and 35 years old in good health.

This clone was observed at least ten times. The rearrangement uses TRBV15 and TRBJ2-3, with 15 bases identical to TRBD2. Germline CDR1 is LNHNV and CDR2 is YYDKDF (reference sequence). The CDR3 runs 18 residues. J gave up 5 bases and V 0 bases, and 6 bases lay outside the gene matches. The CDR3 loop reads CATSRDLGLAGGLDTQYF. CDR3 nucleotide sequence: TGTGCCACCAGCAGAGATCTGGGACTAGCGGGAGGATTAGATACGCAGTATTTT.

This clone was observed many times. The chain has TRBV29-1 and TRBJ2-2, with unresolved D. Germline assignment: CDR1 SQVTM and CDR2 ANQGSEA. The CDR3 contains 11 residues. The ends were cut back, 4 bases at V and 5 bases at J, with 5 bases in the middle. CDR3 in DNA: TGCAGCGTTGGGTGGACCGGGGAGCTGTTTTTT. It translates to CSVGWTGELFF.

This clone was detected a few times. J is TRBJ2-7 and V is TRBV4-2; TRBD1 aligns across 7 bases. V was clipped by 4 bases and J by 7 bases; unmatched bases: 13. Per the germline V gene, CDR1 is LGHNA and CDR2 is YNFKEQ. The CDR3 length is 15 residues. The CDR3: CASSRAGPSRGEQYF. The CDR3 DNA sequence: TGTGCCAGCAGCCGAGCAGGACCGTCCAGGGGGGAGCAGTACTTC.

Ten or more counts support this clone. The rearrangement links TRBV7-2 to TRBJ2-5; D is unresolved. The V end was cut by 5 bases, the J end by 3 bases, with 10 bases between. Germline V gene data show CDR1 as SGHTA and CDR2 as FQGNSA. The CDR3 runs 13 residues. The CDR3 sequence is CASSTIREETQYF. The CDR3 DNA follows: TGTGCCAGCAGCACCATACGGGAAGAGACCCAGTACTTC.

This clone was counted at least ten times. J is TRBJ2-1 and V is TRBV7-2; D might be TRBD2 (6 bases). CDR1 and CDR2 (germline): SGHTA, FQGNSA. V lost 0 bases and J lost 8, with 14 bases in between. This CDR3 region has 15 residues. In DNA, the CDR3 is TGTGCCAGCAGCTTAGCGCGCTTAGGCGGGGATGAGCAGTTCTTC. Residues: CASSLARLGGDEQFF.

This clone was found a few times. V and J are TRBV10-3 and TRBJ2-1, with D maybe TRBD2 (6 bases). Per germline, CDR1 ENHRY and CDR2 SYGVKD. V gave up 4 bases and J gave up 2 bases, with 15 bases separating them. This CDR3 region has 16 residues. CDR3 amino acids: CAISGLGLSTYNEQFF. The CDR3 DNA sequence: TGTGCCATCAGTGGCCTGGGACTTTCCACCTACAATGAGCAGTTCTTC.

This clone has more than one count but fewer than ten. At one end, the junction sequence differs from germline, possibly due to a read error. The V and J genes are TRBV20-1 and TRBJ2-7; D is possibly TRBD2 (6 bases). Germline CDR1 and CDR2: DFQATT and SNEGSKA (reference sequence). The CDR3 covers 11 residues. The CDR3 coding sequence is TGCAGTGCTAGAGATGGGTCAGGGCGGGGATTC. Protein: CSARDGSGRGF.

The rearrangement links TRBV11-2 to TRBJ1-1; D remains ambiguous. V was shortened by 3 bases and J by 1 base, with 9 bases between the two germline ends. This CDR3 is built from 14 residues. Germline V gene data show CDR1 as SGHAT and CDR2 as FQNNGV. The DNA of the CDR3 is TGTGCCAGCAGCTTGGAACAGAGGAACACTGAAGCTTTCTTT. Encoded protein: CASSLEQRNTEAFF.

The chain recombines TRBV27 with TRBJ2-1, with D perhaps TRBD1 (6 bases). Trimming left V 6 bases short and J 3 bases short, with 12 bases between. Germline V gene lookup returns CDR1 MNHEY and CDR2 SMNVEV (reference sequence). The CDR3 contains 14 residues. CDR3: CASRQGLGYNEQFF. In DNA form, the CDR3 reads TGTGCCAGCAGACAGGGTCTCGGCTACAATGAGCAGTTCTTC.

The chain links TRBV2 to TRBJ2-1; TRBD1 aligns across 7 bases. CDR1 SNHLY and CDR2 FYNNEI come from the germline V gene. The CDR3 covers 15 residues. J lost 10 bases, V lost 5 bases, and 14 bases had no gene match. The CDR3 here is CASSPALQGGAEQFF. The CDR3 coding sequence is TGTGCCAGCAGTCCGGCTCTCCAAGGGGGCGCAGAGCAGTTCTTC.

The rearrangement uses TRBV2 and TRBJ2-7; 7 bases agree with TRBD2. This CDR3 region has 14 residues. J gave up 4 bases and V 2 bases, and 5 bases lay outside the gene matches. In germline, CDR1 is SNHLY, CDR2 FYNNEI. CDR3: CASSESGTFYEQYF. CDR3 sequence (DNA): TGTGCCAGCAGTGAAAGCGGGACCTTTTACGAGCAGTACTTC.

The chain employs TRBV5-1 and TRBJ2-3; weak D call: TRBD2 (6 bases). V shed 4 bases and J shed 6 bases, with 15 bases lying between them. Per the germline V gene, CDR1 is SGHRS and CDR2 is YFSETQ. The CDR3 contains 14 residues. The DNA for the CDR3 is TGCGCCAGCAGCATGACTAGGCCTTCTGATACGCAGTATTTT. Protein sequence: CASSMTRPSDTQYF. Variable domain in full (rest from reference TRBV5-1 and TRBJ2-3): KAGVTQTPRYLIKTRGQQVTLSCSPISGHRSVSWYQQTPGQGLQFLFEYFSETQRNKGNFPGRFSGRQFSNSRSEMNVSTLELGDSALYLCASSMTRPSDTQYFGPGTRLTVL.

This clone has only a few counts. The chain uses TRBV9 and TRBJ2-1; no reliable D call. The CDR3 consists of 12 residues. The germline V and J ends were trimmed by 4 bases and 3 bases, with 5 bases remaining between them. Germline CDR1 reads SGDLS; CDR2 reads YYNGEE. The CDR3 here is CASSPLYNEQFF. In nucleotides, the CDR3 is TGTGCCAGCAGCCCCCTCTACAATGAGCAGTTCTTC.

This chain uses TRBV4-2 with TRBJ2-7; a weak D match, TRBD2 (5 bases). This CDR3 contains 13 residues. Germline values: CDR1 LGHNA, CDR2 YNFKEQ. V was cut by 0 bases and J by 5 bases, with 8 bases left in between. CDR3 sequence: CASSQDSGDEQYF. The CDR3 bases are TGTGCCAGCAGCCAAGATTCCGGGGACGAGCAGTACTTC.

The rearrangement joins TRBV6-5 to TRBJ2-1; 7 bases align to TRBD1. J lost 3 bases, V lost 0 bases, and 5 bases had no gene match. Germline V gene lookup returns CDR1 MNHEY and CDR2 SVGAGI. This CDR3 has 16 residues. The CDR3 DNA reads TGTGCCAGCAGTTACTCGATTGGGGACAGCTACAATGAGCAGTTCTTC. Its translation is CASSYSIGDSYNEQFF.

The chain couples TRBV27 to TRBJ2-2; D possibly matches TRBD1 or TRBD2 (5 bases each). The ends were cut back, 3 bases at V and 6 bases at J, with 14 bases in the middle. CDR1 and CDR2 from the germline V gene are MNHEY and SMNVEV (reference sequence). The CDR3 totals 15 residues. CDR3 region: CASSFGVWGAGELFF. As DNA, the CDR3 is TGTGCCAGCAGTTTCGGGGTATGGGGCGCCGGGGAGCTGTTTTTT.

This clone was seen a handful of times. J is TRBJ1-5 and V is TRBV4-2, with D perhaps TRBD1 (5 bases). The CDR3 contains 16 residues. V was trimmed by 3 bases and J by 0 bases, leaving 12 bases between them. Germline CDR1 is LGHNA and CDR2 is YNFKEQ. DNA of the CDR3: TGTGCCAGCAGCCAGGGGACGGCCATTAGCAATCAGCCCCAGCATTTT. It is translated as CASSQGTAISNQPQHF.